The 30 T cell receptor beta chains listed next were all sequenced from one sample in a study of early T cells in non-severe SARS-CoV-2 infection. TCRdb re-called the 5' RACE reads through MiXCR, storing one row per CDR3 protein. Of tens of thousands of distinct CDR3 sequences detected, over 9% appear once; the ten largest clones hold around 4%. The source material was whole blood. These receptors were obtained from an adult who was a healthcare worker with PCR-confirmed SARS-CoV-2 infection or an uninfected control (not recorded which).

In its sample, this clonotype was seen a few times. The chain carries TRBV6-1 and TRBJ2-5; a weak D match, TRBD2 (7 bases). Trimming removed 4 bases from V and 4 bases from J, with 13 bases in between. Germline loops: CDR1 MNHNS, CDR2 SASEGT. The CDR3 is made up of 14 amino acids. CDR3 amino acids: CASSVRGARETQYF. As DNA, the CDR3 is TGTGCCAGCAGTGTTCGGGGGGCGAGAGAGACCCAGTACTTC.

On this clonotype: A single base separates this from a much larger clone, so it may be a read error. This CDR3 is missing its conserved last phenylalanine or tryptophan, likely due to a read error. The DNA is omitted, as the CDR3 cannot be located on it reliably, and the CDR3 follows TCRdb's listing. The genes are TRBV6-5 and TRBJ2-1; TRBD2, the table's D call, was not compared with the DNA. Looked up from germline, CDR1 is MNHEY and CDR2 is SVGAGI. The CDR3 has 15 amino acids, counting both end residues. CDR3 sequence: CATSFGASGSHEQFL.

This clonotype came up many times. The J gene is TRBJ1-2, the V gene TRBV28; 8 bases align to TRBD1. V shed 8 bases, J shed 8 bases, and the junction held 7 bases outside the gene matches. Germline lookup yields CDR1 MDHEN and CDR2 SYDVKM. There are 12 residues in the CDR3. For the CDR3, the DNA is TGTGCCAGCGGAGCAGGACAGGGAGGCTACACCTTC. It is translated as CASGAGQGGYTF.

J is TRBJ1-1 and V is TRBV15, with D hard to call. The CDR3 loop spans 13 amino acids. Trimming removed 4 bases from V and 0 bases from J, with 6 bases in between. Germline V gene data show CDR1 as LNHNV and CDR2 as YYDKDF (reference sequence). The CDR3 region has the DNA TGTGCCACCAGCAACCGGCTGAACACTGAAGCTTTCTTT. Translating it yields CATSNRLNTEAFF.

This clonotype was seen at least ten times. The J gene is TRBJ2-1, the V gene TRBV29-1; D is tentatively TRBD1 or TRBD2 (6 bases each). The CDR3 length is 13 residues. V was pared by 7 bases and J by 7 bases, with 17 bases between. Germline CDR1 is SQVTM and CDR2 is ANQGSEA. The CDR3 DNA follows: TGCAGCGCCGCGGGACAAACGGGGAATGAGCAGTTCTTC. The encoded protein is CSAAGQTGNEQFF.

J is TRBJ2-7 and V is TRBV15; TRBD1 might be the D (5 bases). Trimming took 2 bases from V and 3 from J, leaving 8 bases between them. Germline CDR1 LNHNV, CDR2 YYDKDF (reference sequence). The CDR3 consists of 13 residues. This chain's CDR3 is CATSRFQGYEQYF. The CDR3 region has the DNA TGTGCCACCAGCAGATTTCAGGGCTACGAGCAGTACTTC.

This clonotype was seen a few times. The chain couples TRBV18 to TRBJ2-3, with 7 positions matching TRBD2. The CDR3 runs to 17 residues. In germline, CDR1 is KGHSH, CDR2 LQKENI. The trim removed 2 bases at V and 4 bases at J, leaving 12 bases unmatched. CDR3 in amino acids: CASSPWEGGVVSDTQYF. The CDR3 nucleotides read TGTGCCAGCTCACCATGGGAGGGAGGCGTCGTCTCAGATACGCAGTATTTT.

This clonotype was counted many times. CDR3 loop: CASSPWTSGTGGEQFF. CDR3 nucleotide sequence: TGTGCCAGCAGTCCCTGGACTAGCGGGACCGGCGGTGAGCAGTTCTTC. The J gene is TRBJ2-1, the V gene TRBV28; TRBD2 matches 12 bases. Germline CDR1 MDHEN, CDR2 SYDVKM. Losses at the gene ends were 5 bases for V and 9 bases for J; bases not matched to a gene: 11. The CDR3 sequence is 16 residues long.

The chain uses TRBV7-2 and TRBJ2-3; 9 bases line up with TRBD2. The CDR3 spans 16 residues. Germline V gene sequence: CDR1 SGHTA, CDR2 FQGNSA. V trimming: 1 base; J trimming: 3 bases; junction bases outside the gene matches: 5. CDR3 in DNA: TGTGCCAGCAGCTTAGTGGCGGGAGGGCGAACAGATACGCAGTATTTT. Translating gives CASSLVAGGRTDTQYF. Looking up the rest from reference TRBV7-2 and TRBJ2-3 gives the full variable domain: GAGVSQSPSNKVTEKGKDVELRCDPISGHTALYWYRQSLGQGLEFLIYFQGNSAPDKSGLPSDRFSAERTGGSVSTLTIQRTQQEDSAVYLCASSLVAGGRTDTQYFGPGTRLTVL.

This clonotype was picked up many times. J is TRBJ1-5 and V is TRBV12-3 or TRBV12-4; D possibly corresponds to TRBD1 (5 bases). V dropped 3 bases and J dropped 2 bases, with 8 bases sitting between them. This CDR3 region has 14 residues. CDR3 in DNA: TGTGCCAGCAGTTTGGGGACGGGCAATCAGCCCCAGCATTTT. This gives the protein CASSLGTGNQPQHF.

The chain employs TRBV7-2 and TRBJ2-3; tentative D call: TRBD2 (5 bases). Germline V CDR1 and CDR2: SGHTA, FQGNSA. The V gene lost 1 base and the J gene lost 3 bases, with 11 bases spanning the gap. This CDR3 region has 15 residues. In nucleotides, the CDR3 is TGTGCCAGCAGCTTAGAGGGCGGGTTTACAGATACGCAGTATTTT. This codes for CASSLEGGFTDTQYF.

This clonotype turned up a few times. V is TRBV12-3 or TRBV12-4 and J is TRBJ2-1, with 12 positions matching TRBD2. V was pared by 7 bases and J by 7 bases, with 11 bases of the junction left unmatched. CDR3 length: 16 amino acids. The CDR3 reads CASNPLAGGPRNEQFF. The CDR3 bases are TGTGCCAGCAACCCCCTAGCGGGAGGGCCGAGGAATGAGCAGTTCTTC.

Comments on this clonotype: Being one base from a much bigger clone, this may be a read error. The gene calls are TRBV19 and TRBJ2-7; 7 bases are a match to TRBD1. Germline loops: CDR1 LNHDA, CDR2 SQIVND (reference sequence). The CDR3 has 13 amino acids. The CDR3 DNA sequence: TGTGCCTGTAGGGGACAGAACTCCTACGAGCAGTACTTC. It yields the protein CACRGQNSYEQYF.

This clonotype was observed a handful of times. The rearrangement uses TRBV4-1 and TRBJ1-1, with D unclear. This CDR3 contains 16 residues. The V and J ends lost 0 bases and 0 bases respectively, with 11 bases between them. CDR1 MGHRA and CDR2 YSYEKL come from the germline V gene. The CDR3 coding sequence is TGCGCCAGCAGCCAAGATCCTGGGCGGCTGAACACTGAAGCTTTCTTT. This codes for CASSQDPGRLNTEAFF.

This clonotype has only a few counts. For the CDR3, the DNA is TGTGCCTGGAGTGTACTCCCCTATTGGGAGGGCTCCTACGAGCAGTACTTC. Protein product: CAWSVLPYWEGSYEQYF. This chain links TRBV30 with TRBJ2-7, with TRBD2 matching 7 bases. The V gene's germline CDR1 is GTSNPN and CDR2 SVGIG (reference sequence). The CDR3 is 17 residues long. After removal of 0 bases from V and 0 bases from J, the junction contained 11 bases not matched to a gene.

This clonotype was found many times. The chain is built from TRBV9 and TRBJ2-7, with TRBD2 matching over 8 bases. Germline V lookup: CDR1 SGDLS, CDR2 YYNGEE. The CDR3 totals 15 residues. J lost 2 bases, V lost 0 bases, and 4 bases had no gene match. The CDR3 region has the DNA TGTGCCAGCAGCGTAGGCAGCGGGAGTACCTACGAGCAGTACTTC. It codes for CASSVGSGSTYEQYF.

The rearrangement links TRBV28 to TRBJ2-7; D not resolved. The CDR3 is made up of 15 amino acids. V lost 2 bases to trimming and J lost 4 bases, with 15 bases between them. Germline CDR1 reads MDHEN; CDR2 reads SYDVKM. The CDR3 sequence: CASSLVPAPSYEQYF. Here the CDR3 DNA reads TGTGCCAGCAGTTTAGTGCCAGCCCCCTCTTACGAGCAGTACTTC.

This chain connects TRBV3-1 to TRBJ2-1; D remains ambiguous. Germline V lookup: CDR1 LGHDT, CDR2 YNNKEL (reference sequence). There are 13 residues in the CDR3. V dropped 0 bases and J dropped 5 bases, with 5 bases sitting between them. This CDR3 reads CASSQEWDNEQFF. The CDR3 bases are TGTGCCAGCAGCCAAGAATGGGACAATGAGCAGTTCTTC.

The chain employs TRBV24-1 and TRBJ2-2; 7 bases fit TRBD1. Germline CDR1 and CDR2: KGHDR and SFDVKD. This CDR3 contains 13 residues. V gave up 12 bases and J gave up 3 bases; unmatched junction bases: 6. CDR3 sequence: CAARDSYTGELFF. CDR3 sequence (DNA): TGTGCCGCCCGGGACAGCTACACCGGGGAGCTGTTTTTT.

This clonotype was counted at least ten times. The rearrangement links TRBV30 to TRBJ2-5; TRBD2 is a possible D gene (6 bases). The germline V gene encodes CDR1 GTSNPN and CDR2 SVGIG (reference sequence). This CDR3 region has 12 residues. V was pared by 5 bases and J by 9 bases, with 16 bases between. The CDR3 bases are TGTGCCTGGGATGGGCCGGGCGGGGCCCAGTACTTC. As protein: CAWDGPGGAQYF.

The gene calls are TRBV12-3 or TRBV12-4 and TRBJ1-1; no clear D gene. The CDR3 is made up of 12 amino acids. The V and J ends lost 8 bases and 5 bases respectively, with 12 bases between them. The CDR3 here is CASSFTRTEAFF. The DNA of the CDR3 is TGTGCCAGCTCTTTTACGAGAACTGAAGCTTTCTTT.

The V gene is TRBV20-1, the J gene TRBJ2-7; TRBD1 matches at 11 bases. This CDR3 region has 15 residues. J was trimmed by 7 bases and V by 7 bases; bases with no gene match: 15. CDR1 and CDR2 from the germline V gene are DFQATT and SNEGSKA (reference sequence). Here the CDR3 DNA reads TGCAGTGTTCCCCCTCGGACAGGGGGCCGGGAAGAGCAGTACTTC. Protein product: CSVPPRTGGREEQYF.

This clonotype came up many times. The chain is built from TRBV7-2 and TRBJ2-2; D is perhaps TRBD1 (6 bases). Germline-derived CDR1 and CDR2 are SGHTA and FQGNSA. Trimming cost V 1 base and J 7 bases, with 10 bases left between them. The CDR3 extends over 14 amino acids. The CDR3 here is CASSLDRVVGELFF. In nucleotides, the CDR3 is TGTGCCAGCAGCTTAGACAGGGTGGTCGGGGAGCTGTTTTTT.

CDR3 in DNA: TGTGCCAGCAGCTCAGTGATGGGAGCAGGGAATGAGCAGTTCTTC. As protein: CASSSVMGAGNEQFF. The genes are TRBV7-6 and TRBJ2-1, with D possibly called TRBD1 or TRBD2 (5 bases each). CDR1 is SGHVS, CDR2 FNYEAQ, per germline. The ends were cut back, 4 bases at V and 7 bases at J, with 17 bases in the middle. The CDR3 runs 15 residues.

The table lists this clonotype with a count of one. The chain joins TRBV6-5 to TRBJ2-2, with 7 bases aligning to TRBD1. CDR3 length: 16 amino acids. Trimming cost V 2 bases and J 4 bases; bases outside gene matches: 7. Germline CDR1 MNHEY, CDR2 SVGAGI. This chain's CDR3 is CASSYGATGITGELFF. The CDR3 DNA is TGTGCCAGCAGTTACGGGGCGACAGGGATCACCGGGGAGCTGTTTTTT.

This clonotype has at least ten counts. The chain uses TRBV3-1 and TRBJ2-3; a weak D match, TRBD2 (6 bases). V was shortened by 0 bases and J by 2 bases, with 12 bases between the two germline ends. Germline V lookup: CDR1 LGHDT, CDR2 YNNKEL (reference sequence). The CDR3 is made up of 16 amino acids. The CDR3 bases are TGTGCCAGCAGCCAAGATGGGGACTCACTCACAGATACGCAGTATTTT. Protein product: CASSQDGDSLTDTQYF.

For the CDR3, the DNA is TGTGCCAGCAGCCTCGGTAGTGAAGCTTTCTTT. Translation gives CASSLGSEAFF. The genes are TRBV7-8 and TRBJ1-1; no reliable D call. This CDR3 is built from 11 residues. Trimming cost V 5 bases and J 7 bases, with 8 bases left between them. Germline V gene data show CDR1 as SGHVS and CDR2 as FQNEAQ.

This rearrangement joins TRBV20-1 to TRBJ2-5; D uncertain. The CDR3 length is 13 residues. The germline V and J ends were trimmed by 5 bases and 5 bases, with 15 bases remaining between them. CDR1 is DFQATT, CDR2 SNEGSKA, per germline (reference sequence). This CDR3 is CSAPPPGKETQYF. The CDR3 DNA sequence: TGCAGTGCTCCCCCCCCCGGAAAGGAGACCCAGTACTTC.

This clonotype was seen ten or more times. The chain uses TRBV4-1 and TRBJ2-1; D not resolved. This CDR3 region has 18 residues. Trimming took 1 base from V and 2 from J, leaving 18 bases between them. The V gene's germline CDR1 is MGHRA and CDR2 YSYEKL. The CDR3 sequence: CASSQGLLGSSPYNEQFF. The CDR3 DNA is TGCGCCAGCAGCCAAGGCCTTCTCGGATCCTCACCCTACAATGAGCAGTTCTTC.

This clonotype has more than one count but fewer than ten. The V gene is TRBV30, the J gene TRBJ1-6, with D maybe TRBD1 (6 bases). Germline CDR1 GTSNPN, CDR2 SVGIG (reference sequence). V was pared by 2 bases and J by 7 bases, with 9 bases between. The CDR3 totals 13 residues. Here the CDR3 DNA reads TGTGCCTGGAGTAACCAGGGGAATTCACCCCTCCACTTT. This encodes CAWSNQGNSPLHF.